This T cell receptor beta chain was sequenced for a study of blood T cell repertoires in COVID-19. Across the study: PBMCs, B-cell-depleted T cells, or T cells were the source of the cDNA or gDNA that made up the material.

Points on this clone: This CDR3 is also generated by other DNA sequences in the sample.

Per the original methods: Amplification of reference gene primers provided the estimated nucleated cell counts. Profiling relied on immunoSEQ multiplex PCR, and the TCRdb table lists in-frame clones only, not all of them. V, J and clone size are those of that table, while D and trimming were read from the DNA. This sample has roughly 43,000 clones, with over 80% found just once. In germline, CDR1 is SGHTA, CDR2 FQGNSA. The CDR3 totals 14 residues. Trimming took 0 bases from V and 8 from J; bases not matched to a gene: 4. This chain connects TRBV7-2 to TRBJ2-1; 7 bases are shared with TRBD2. Sequenced: peripheral blood. This clonotype originated in a man in his sixties with active COVID-19. The CDR3 reads CASSLAGGPDEQFF. The DNA for the CDR3 is TGTGCCAGCAGCTTAGCGGGAGGGCCGGATGAGCAGTTCTTC.